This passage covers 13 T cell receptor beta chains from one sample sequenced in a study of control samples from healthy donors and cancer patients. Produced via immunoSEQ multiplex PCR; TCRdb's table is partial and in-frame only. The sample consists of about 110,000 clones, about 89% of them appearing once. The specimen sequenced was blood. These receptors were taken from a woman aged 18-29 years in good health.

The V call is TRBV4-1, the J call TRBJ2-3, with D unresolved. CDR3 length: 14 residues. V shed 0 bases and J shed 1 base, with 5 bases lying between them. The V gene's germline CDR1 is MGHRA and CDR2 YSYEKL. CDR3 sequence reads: CASSQELRTDTQYF. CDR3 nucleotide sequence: TGCGCCAGCAGCCAAGAACTTCGCACAGATACGCAGTATTTT.

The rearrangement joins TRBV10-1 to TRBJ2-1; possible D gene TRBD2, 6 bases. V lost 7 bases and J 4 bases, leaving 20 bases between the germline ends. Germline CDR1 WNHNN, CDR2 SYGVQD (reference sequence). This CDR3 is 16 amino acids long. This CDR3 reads CASIHSAGTPYNEQFF. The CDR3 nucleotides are TGCGCCAGCATCCACTCCGCCGGGACTCCTTACAATGAGCAGTTCTTC.

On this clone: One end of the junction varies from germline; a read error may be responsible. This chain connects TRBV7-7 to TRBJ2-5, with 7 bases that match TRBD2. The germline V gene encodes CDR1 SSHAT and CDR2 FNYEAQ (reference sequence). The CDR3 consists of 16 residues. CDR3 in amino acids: CASSGRWGGSQETQYF. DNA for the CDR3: TGTGCTAGCAGCGGGCGATGGGGGGGATCCCAAGAGACCCAGTACTTC.

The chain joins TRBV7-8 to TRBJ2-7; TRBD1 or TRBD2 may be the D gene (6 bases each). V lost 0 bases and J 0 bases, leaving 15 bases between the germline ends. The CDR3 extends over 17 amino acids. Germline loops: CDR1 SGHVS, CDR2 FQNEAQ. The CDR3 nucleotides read TGTGCCAGCAGCTTAGCCCAGATCGGGGGCCTCTCCTACGAGCAGTACTTC. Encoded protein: CASSLAQIGGLSYEQYF.

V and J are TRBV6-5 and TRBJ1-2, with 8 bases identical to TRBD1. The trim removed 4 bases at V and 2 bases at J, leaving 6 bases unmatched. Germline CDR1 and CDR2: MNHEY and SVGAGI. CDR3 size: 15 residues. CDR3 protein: CASSFDRGLNYGYTF. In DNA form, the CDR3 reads TGTGCCAGCAGTTTCGACAGGGGTCTGAACTATGGCTACACCTTC.

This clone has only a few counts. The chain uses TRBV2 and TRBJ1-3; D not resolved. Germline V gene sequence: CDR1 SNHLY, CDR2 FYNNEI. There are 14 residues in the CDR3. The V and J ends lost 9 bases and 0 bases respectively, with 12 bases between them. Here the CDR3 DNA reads TGTGCCAGTAAGTTAGCTGGCTCTGGAAACACCATATATTTT. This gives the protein CASKLAGSGNTIYF.

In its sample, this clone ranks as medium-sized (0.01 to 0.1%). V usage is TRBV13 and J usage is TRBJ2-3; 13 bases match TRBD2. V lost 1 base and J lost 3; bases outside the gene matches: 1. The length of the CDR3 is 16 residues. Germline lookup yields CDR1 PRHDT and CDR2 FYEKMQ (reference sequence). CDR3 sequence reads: CASSLATSGGTDTQYF. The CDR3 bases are TGTGCCAGCAGCTTAGCGACTAGCGGGGGGACAGATACGCAGTATTTT.

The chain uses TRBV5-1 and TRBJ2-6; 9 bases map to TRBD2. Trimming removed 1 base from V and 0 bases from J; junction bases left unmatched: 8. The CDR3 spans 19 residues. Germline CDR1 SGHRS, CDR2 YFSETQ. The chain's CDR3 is CASSLSSGGPSSGANVLTF. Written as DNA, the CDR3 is TGCGCCAGCAGCTTGTCCAGCGGGGGGCCCAGCTCTGGGGCCAACGTCCTGACTTTC.

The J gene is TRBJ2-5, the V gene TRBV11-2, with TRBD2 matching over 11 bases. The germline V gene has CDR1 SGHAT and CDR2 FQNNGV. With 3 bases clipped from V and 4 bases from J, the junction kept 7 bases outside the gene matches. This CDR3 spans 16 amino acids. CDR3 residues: CASSLVAGGSGETQYF. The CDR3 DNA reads TGTGCCAGCAGCTTGGTAGCGGGAGGGTCGGGAGAGACCCAGTACTTC.

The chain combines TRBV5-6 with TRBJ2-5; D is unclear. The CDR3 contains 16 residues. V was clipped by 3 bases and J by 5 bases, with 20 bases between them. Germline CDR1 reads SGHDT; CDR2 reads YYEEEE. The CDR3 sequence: CASSSTFAIGYETQYF. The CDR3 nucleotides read TGTGCCAGCAGCTCTACTTTTGCGATCGGTTATGAGACCCAGTACTTC. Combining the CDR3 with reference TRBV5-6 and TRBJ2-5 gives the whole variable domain DAGVTQSPTHLIKTRGQQVTLRCSPKSGHDTVSWYQQALGQGPQFIFQYYEEEERQRGNFPDRFSGHQFPNYSSELNVNALLLGDSALYLCASSSTFAIGYETQYFGPGTRLLVL.

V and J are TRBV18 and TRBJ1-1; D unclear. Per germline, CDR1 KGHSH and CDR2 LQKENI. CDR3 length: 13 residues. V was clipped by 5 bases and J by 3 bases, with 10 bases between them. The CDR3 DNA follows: TGTGCCAGCTCAGATGCAGTGGACACTGAAGCTTTCTTT. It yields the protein CASSDAVDTEAFF.

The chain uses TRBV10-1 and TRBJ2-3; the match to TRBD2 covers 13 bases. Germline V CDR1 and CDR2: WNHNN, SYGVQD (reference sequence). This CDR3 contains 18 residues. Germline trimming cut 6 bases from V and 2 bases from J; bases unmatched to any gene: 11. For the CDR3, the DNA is TGCGCCAGCAGGCGTGGACTAGCGGGAGAAGAACCCACAGATACGCAGTATTTT. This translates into CASRRGLAGEEPTDTQYF.

Here the CDR3 DNA reads TGTGCCAGCAGCTCTACTACTAGCGGAGGGGAGTTCTTC. Translating it yields CASSSTTSGGEFF. The J gene is TRBJ2-1, the V gene TRBV11-3; TRBD2 matches at 8 bases. After removal of 4 bases from V and 14 bases from J, the junction contained 10 bases not matched to a gene. Looked up from germline, CDR1 is SGHNT and CDR2 is YENEEA. This CDR3 has 13 amino acids.